The entry below gives a single T cell receptor (beta chain) sequence along with its context. The entry originates in a study of blood T cell repertoires in COVID-19. Looking at the study overall: Samples of COVID-19 (acute and convalescent) were obtained from the United States, Italy and Spain.

Study processing details: Reference gene primer amplification in the assay estimated nucleated cell counts. Repertoires were generated with immunoSEQ multiplex PCR, while TCRdb's copy carries only in-frame clones and drops some. V and J calls plus clone size are reproduced from that table; the DNA served to infer D and trimming. Of about 250,000 clones in the sample, under 85% were seen once. The CDR3 runs 17 residues. Germline V gene lookup returns CDR1 SGHVS and CDR2 FQNEAQ. V lost 3 bases and J 2 bases, leaving 17 bases between the germline ends. Specimen: peripheral blood. The chain uses TRBV7-8 and TRBJ1-5; D ambiguous. This TCR was sampled from a human donor with COVID-19, enrolled during active disease. The donor label of this sample is uncertain. CDR3 DNA: TGTGCCAGCAGCTTTGACCCAGCCCGGGGAGGCAATCAGCCCCAGCATTTT. Its translation is CASSFDPARGGNQPQHF.